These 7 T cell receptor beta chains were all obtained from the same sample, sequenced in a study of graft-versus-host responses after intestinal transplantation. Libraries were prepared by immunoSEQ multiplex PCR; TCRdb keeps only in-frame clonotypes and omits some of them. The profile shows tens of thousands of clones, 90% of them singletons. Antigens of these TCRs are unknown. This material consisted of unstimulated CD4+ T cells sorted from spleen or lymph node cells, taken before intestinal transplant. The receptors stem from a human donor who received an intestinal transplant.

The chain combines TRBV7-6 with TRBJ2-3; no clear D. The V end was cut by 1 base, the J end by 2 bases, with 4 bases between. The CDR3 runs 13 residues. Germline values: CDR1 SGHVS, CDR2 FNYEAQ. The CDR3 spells CASSLGPTDTQYF. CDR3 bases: TGTGCCAGCAGCTTAGGGCCCACAGATACGCAGTATTTT.

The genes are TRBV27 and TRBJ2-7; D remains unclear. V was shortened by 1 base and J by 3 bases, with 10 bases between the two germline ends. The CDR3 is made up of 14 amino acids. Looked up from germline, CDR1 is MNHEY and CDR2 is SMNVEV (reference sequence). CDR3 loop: CASSLLAVNYEQYF. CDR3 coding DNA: TGTGCCAGCAGTTTATTAGCCGTGAACTACGAGCAGTACTTC.

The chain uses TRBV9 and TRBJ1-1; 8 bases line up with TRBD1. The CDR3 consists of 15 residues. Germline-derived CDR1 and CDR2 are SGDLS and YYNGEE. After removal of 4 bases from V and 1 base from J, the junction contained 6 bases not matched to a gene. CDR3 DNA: TGTGCCAGCAGCTTAGGACAGGGTCGGAACACTGAAGCTTTCTTT. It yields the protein CASSLGQGRNTEAFF.

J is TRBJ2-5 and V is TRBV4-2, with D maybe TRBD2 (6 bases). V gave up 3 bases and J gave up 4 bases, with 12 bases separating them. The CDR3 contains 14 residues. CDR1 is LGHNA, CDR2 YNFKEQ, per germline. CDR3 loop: CASSQDLGGETQYF. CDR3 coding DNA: TGTGCCAGCAGCCAGGACCTGGGGGGAGAGACCCAGTACTTC.

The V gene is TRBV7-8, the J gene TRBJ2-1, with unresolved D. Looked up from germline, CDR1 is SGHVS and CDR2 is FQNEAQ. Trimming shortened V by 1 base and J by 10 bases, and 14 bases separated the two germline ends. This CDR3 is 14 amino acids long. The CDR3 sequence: CASSLGSKSKEQFF. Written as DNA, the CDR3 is TGTGCCAGCAGCTTAGGATCGAAGAGCAAAGAGCAGTTCTTC.

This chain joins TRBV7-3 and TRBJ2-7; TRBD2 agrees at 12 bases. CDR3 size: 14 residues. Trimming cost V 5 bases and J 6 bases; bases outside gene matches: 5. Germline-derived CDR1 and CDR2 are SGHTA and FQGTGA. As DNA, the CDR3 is TGTGCCAGCAGCCCTAGCGGGGGGGCAGGCGAGCAGTACTTC. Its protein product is CASSPSGGAGEQYF.

DNA for the CDR3: TGTGCCAGTAGTCCAAATAAGCAGGACAATGAGCAGTTCTTC. Translated, it gives CASSPNKQDNEQFF. The J gene is TRBJ2-1, the V gene TRBV19; D remains ambiguous. The germline gives CDR1 LNHDA, CDR2 SQIVND (reference sequence). V was cut by 5 bases and J by 5 bases, with 13 bases left in between. CDR3 length: 14 residues.